This T cell receptor beta chain was captured by sequencing in a study of T cells in Graves' hyperthyroidism and ophthalmopathy (dated by TCRdb to about 2019). A note on the overall study: Peripheral blood samples were taken at the time of initial diagnosis, prior to any treatment. For training and testing, the 100 or so patients in the discovery cohort were randomly divided in a 7:3 ratio. An independent validation cohort of around 19 hyperthyroidism patients and about 16 patients who later progressed to ophthalmopathy tested prospective prediction of ophthalmopathy. In roughly six Graves' hyperthyroidism patients, the study also compared T-cell repertoires from thyroid tissue with T-cell repertoires from blood. To identify distinguishing TCR V-J signatures, a discovery cohort of 95 to 100 patients was used, comprising 43 with Graves' ophthalmopathy and approximately 57 with stable Graves' hyperthyroidism. TCR Vbeta CDR3 sequencing of roughly 140 peripheral blood samples (under 45 ophthalmopathy, about 75 hyperthyroidism and around 17 progressor patients) is reported in the paper. After blood sampling, hyperthyroidism patients were treated with methimazole at a starting dose of 30 mg daily, and ophthalmopathy patients were treated with high-dose intravenous methylprednisolone.

The TCR beta CDR3 regions were amplified from RNA transcripts. The first round of RT-PCR for the TCR CDR3 was performed with the HTBI primer set and the Qiagen OneStep RT-PCR kit. A second multiplex PCR round built the libraries, followed by size selection and purification. Libraries were sequenced paired-end with 100 bp reads on an Illumina HiSeq2000. The study's own analysis went as follows. Raw data were processed with SOAPnuke, discarding reads with adapters, uncalled bases, mean Phred below 15, or no exact constant-primer or identifier match. High-quality paired reads were merged with COPE v1.2.5, and unique nucleotide sequences were defined as clonotypes. MiTCR v1.1 was used to align clonotypes to the IMGT TRBV, TRBD and TRBJ reference segments. The analysis was restricted to V-J combinations with a frequency above 0.0001, which together covered 99% to 99.2% of the repertoires. The TCS score was defined as the ratio of F50 (clonal expansion) to E x V (chaos), calculated using BLOSUM62-based TCRdist between CDR3 peptides within each V-J. Welch's t-statistics and random forest reduced around 520 V-J features to 10 to 15, which were used in a naive Bayes classifier (R e1071). TCRdb redid the processing of the public reads, applying fastp at Q25 and MiXCR, and retained in-frame beta chains. Identical CDR3 protein sequences are pooled into one entry, listed with their most common genes and DNA. These V and J calls rely on TCRdb rather than the paper's analysis. A total of 450,000 to 650,000 distinct CDR3 sequences appear in this sample, about a fifth of them only once. The ten largest clones capture 26% of the sample.

Overall study outcomes, separate from this receptor: Ophthalmopathy was separated from stable hyperthyroidism by a 13 V-J signature model, with around 90% sensitivity and just over 81% specificity obtained in cross-validation and 80%/75% obtained in testing. No statistical method was used to set the sample size in advance, and investigators knew the group allocation. During validation, the model predicted progression to ophthalmopathy a median of approximately 6 months ahead of onset, with around 71% sensitivity and almost 75% specificity. Most expanded thyroid clonotypes (frequency above 0.001) were also found in blood, which suggests that blood repertoires may mirror thyroid immune responses.

Reading from cysteine to phenylalanine, the CDR3 counts 14 amino acids. Only the CDR3 part of the read is kept: 42 bases, read in frame from the first base. Deletion took 5 bases off V and 9 bases off J, with a span of 14 bases between the germline ends. The germline V gene (reference sequence) yields MNHEY for CDR1 and SMNVEV for CDR2. Concerning this clonotype itself: This receptor's antigen is unknown. No base quality values were provided; no much bigger clone lies one nucleotide off.

A patient counted as having stable Graves' hyperthyroidism if no progression to ophthalmopathy occurred over 18 months of follow-up. Hyperthyroidism patients were newly diagnosed, had a disease duration of under 2 months, and were aged 18 to 65 years. The study excluded patients with uncontrolled infections, other autoimmune diseases, pregnancy or lactation. Diagnoses relied on clinical symptoms, serum thyroxine and TRAb, thyroid ultrasound and orbital computed tomography. PBMCs were isolated from about 9 ml of fresh peripheral blood by Ficoll-Paque density gradient centrifugation. Total RNA was extracted with Trizol reagent, and quality was checked on an Agilent 2100 Bioanalyzer.

The chain is assembled from TRBV27 and TRBJ1-6; the D gene cannot be resolved reliably. This TCR came from a man aged 18 to 30 with Graves' hyperthyroidism. The source material was blood. The CDR3 amino acid sequence is: CASSPGPSISPLHF. The bases read TGTGCCAGCAGTCCCGGGCCCTCGATTTCACCCCTCCACTTT.